The 26 T cell receptor beta chains reported below all come from one sample, sequenced in a study of cytomegalovirus exposure and HLA in healthy donors. With 60 Vbeta and 13 Jbeta primers, the PCR was carried out. Only in-frame clones appear in the TCRdb table, and some are missing; sequencing was by immunoSEQ multiplex PCR. This repertoire shows around 210,000 clones, about three quarters found once; its top ten account for approximately 0.47%. Sequenced sample: PBMCs. These receptors came from a boy aged 10-17 years in good health and CMV-seronegative.

The genes are TRBV5-1 and TRBJ1-4; perhaps TRBD1 as D (5 bases). This CDR3 region has 16 residues. V lost 4 bases to trimming and J lost 0 bases, with 13 bases between them. The V gene's germline CDR1 is SGHRS and CDR2 YFSETQ. CDR3 sequence reads: CASSTGRIATNEKLFF. The CDR3 DNA reads TGCGCCAGCAGCACAGGACGGATAGCAACTAATGAAAAACTGTTTTTT.

This chain links TRBV2 with TRBJ1-2; D remains unclear. The CDR3 sequence is 14 residues long. Germline assignment: CDR1 SNHLY and CDR2 FYNNEI. Between the trimmed V and J ends, which lost 6 bases and 6 bases, there was a span of 17 bases. CDR3 bases: TGTGCCAGCAGGAAGACCACAACAGCAAATGGCTACACCTTC. It specifies CASRKTTTANGYTF. Looking up the rest from reference TRBV2 and TRBJ1-2 gives the full variable domain: EPEVTQTPSHQVTQMGQEVILRCVPISNHLYFYWYRQILGQKVEFLVSFYNNEISEKSEIFDDQFSVERPDGSNFTLKIRSTKLEDSAMYFCASRKTTTANGYTFGSGTRLTVV.

The rearrangement links TRBV7-9 to TRBJ1-6, with D possibly matching TRBD1 (5 bases). Germline V CDR1 and CDR2: SEHNR, FQNEAQ (reference sequence). The CDR3 sequence is 17 residues long. Between the trimmed V and J ends, which lost 5 bases and 0 bases, there was a span of 14 bases. CDR3 in DNA: TGTGCCAGCAGCCCCCTGGGGCGTAGCTCCTATAATTCACCCCTCCACTTT. It yields the protein CASSPLGRSSYNSPLHF.

The V gene is TRBV19, the J gene TRBJ1-1; D remains unclear. CDR1 is LNHDA and CDR2 is SQIVND in the germline V gene (reference sequence). There are 16 residues in the CDR3. Between the trimmed V and J ends, which lost 3 bases and 3 bases, there was a span of 17 bases. CDR3 in amino acids: CASSMEQLRFDTEAFF. The CDR3 nucleotides are TGTGCCAGTAGTATGGAACAGTTGAGATTCGACACTGAAGCTTTCTTT.

This sequence joins TRBV6-4 and TRBJ2-3; D not resolved. The germline gives CDR1 MRHNA, CDR2 SNTAGT. V was pared by 5 bases and J by 5 bases, with 17 bases between. The CDR3 extends over 15 amino acids. CDR3 nucleotides: TGTGCCAGCAGTAGAGAAGGCGCTAGTCAAGATACGCAGTATTTT. Translation: CASSREGASQDTQYF.

The chain recombines TRBV29-1 with TRBJ1-3; TRBD1 might be the D (5 bases). The V end was cut by 4 bases, the J end by 0 bases, with 16 bases between. Germline CDR1 reads SQVTM; CDR2 reads ANQGSEA. The CDR3 contains 16 residues. The CDR3 is CSVALTRTRSGNTIYF. CDR3 in DNA: TGCAGCGTTGCCCTTACCCGGACACGCTCTGGAAACACCATATATTTT.

This chain uses TRBV25-1 with TRBJ2-5; 9 bases are shared with TRBD2. Losses at the gene ends were 1 base for V and 9 bases for J; bases not matched to a gene: 9. In germline, CDR1 is MGHDK, CDR2 SYGVNS. The CDR3 runs 15 residues. This CDR3 reads CASSEFSSGSSAQYF. The CDR3 DNA follows: TGTGCCAGCAGTGAATTTAGTAGCGGGAGTTCGGCCCAGTACTTC.

The CDR3: CASSEEGQPQHF. CDR3 coding DNA: TGTGCCAGCAGCGAGGAAGGACAGCCCCAGCATTTT. The rearrangement joins TRBV5-4 to TRBJ1-5; D remains unclear. V was pared by 4 bases and J by 7 bases, with 9 bases between. Germline V lookup: CDR1 SGHNT, CDR2 YYREEE (reference sequence). CDR3 length equals 12 residues.

This clone was detected only once. A junction end diverges from the germline sequence, so it may reflect a read error. This chain connects TRBV27 to TRBJ2-5; perhaps TRBD2 as D (5 bases). The CDR3 consists of 14 residues. Germline V gives CDR1 MNHEY, CDR2 SMNVEV (reference sequence). CDR3: CASSLSWEQETQYF. Written as DNA, the CDR3 is TGTGCCAGCAGTCTATCCTGGGAGCAAGAGACCCAGTACTTC.

This clone was seen only a few times. Here the CDR3 reads CASSSPEGRREKLFF. DNA of the CDR3: TGTGCCAGCAGTTCCCCGGAAGGCAGGAGGGAAAAACTGTTTTTT. The J gene is TRBJ1-4, the V gene TRBV6-6; D unresolved. The germline V gene encodes CDR1 MNHNY and CDR2 SVGAGI (reference sequence). V shed 4 bases and J shed 8 bases, with 17 bases lying between them. The CDR3 length is 15 residues.

This chain connects TRBV29-1 to TRBJ1-5, with D unresolved. This CDR3 has 13 residues. Between the trimmed V and J ends, which lost 3 bases and 8 bases, there was a span of 14 bases. Germline values: CDR1 SQVTM, CDR2 ANQGSEA. CDR3 loop: CSVETGSGEPQHF. CDR3 nucleotide sequence: TGCAGCGTTGAGACCGGGTCGGGTGAGCCCCAGCATTTT.

J is TRBJ2-5 and V is TRBV27; TRBD1 is a possible D gene (5 bases). This CDR3 spans 12 amino acids. The V end was cut by 7 bases, the J end by 2 bases, with 8 bases between. Germline V gene lookup returns CDR1 MNHEY and CDR2 SMNVEV (reference sequence). CDR3 sequence (DNA): TGTGCCAGCAATGACAGTCAAGAGACCCAGTACTTC. This gives the protein CASNDSQETQYF.

This clone showed up just once. The chain joins TRBV7-7 to TRBJ2-1; D is unclear. CDR1 is SSHAT, CDR2 FNYEAQ, per germline (reference sequence). V was pared by 5 bases and J by 10 bases, with 15 bases between. CDR3 length: 13 amino acids. The CDR3 spells CASSVTYSKEQFF. The CDR3 region has the DNA TGTGCCAGCAGCGTAACCTATTCTAAGGAGCAGTTCTTC.

The chain uses TRBV11-2 and TRBJ2-7; TRBD2 agrees at 9 bases. After removal of 4 bases from V and 3 bases from J, the junction contained 4 bases not matched to a gene. This CDR3 spans 14 amino acids. Germline loops: CDR1 SGHAT, CDR2 FQNNGV. In DNA, the CDR3 is TGTGCCAGCAGCTACGGGACTAGCAGCTACGAGCAGTACTTC. Residues: CASSYGTSSYEQYF.

CDR3 protein: CASSKLGGASWETQYF. The CDR3 nucleotides read TGTGCCAGCAGCAAACTGGGGGGGGCCTCGTGGGAGACCCAGTACTTC. The chain is built from TRBV7-8 and TRBJ2-5; TRBD2 is a possible D gene (7 bases). The CDR3 spans 16 residues. The germline V gene encodes CDR1 SGHVS and CDR2 FQNEAQ. V dropped 5 bases and J dropped 5 bases, with 21 bases sitting between them.

J is TRBJ2-7 and V is TRBV18; D is possibly TRBD1 (6 bases). CDR1 KGHSH and CDR2 LQKENI come from the germline V gene. Trimming stripped 3 bases from V and 2 bases from J, with 14 bases between. This CDR3 comprises 15 residues. The CDR3 region has the DNA TGTGCCAGCTCACCCCGGGACAATGGAGCCTACGAGCAGTACTTC. Translated: CASSPRDNGAYEQYF. The variable domain in full, with the rest retrieved from reference TRBV18 and TRBJ2-7, is NAGVMQNPRHLVRRRGQEARLRCSPMKGHSHVYWYRQLPEEGLKFMVYLQKENIIDESGMPKERFSAEFPKEGPSILRIQQVVRGDSAAYFCASSPRDNGAYEQYFGPGTRLTVT.

The chain is built from TRBV18 and TRBJ1-2, with 8 bases fitting TRBD1. Germline-derived CDR1 and CDR2 are KGHSH and LQKENI. CDR3 length equals 14 residues. The V segment lost 3 bases and the J segment 3 bases; nucleotides outside the gene matches: 3. This CDR3 reads CASSPATGDYGYTF. In DNA form, the CDR3 reads TGTGCCAGCTCACCTGCGACAGGGGACTATGGCTACACCTTC.

V is TRBV11-3 and J is TRBJ2-1; the match to TRBD2 covers 8 bases. V lost 1 base, J lost 10 bases, and 6 bases stayed unmatched. The CDR3 loop spans 14 amino acids. Germline loops: CDR1 SGHNT, CDR2 YENEEA. The DNA for the CDR3 is TGTGCCAGCAGCTTAGTGTTGCGGGAGGAGGAGCAGTTCTTC. This sequence encodes CASSLVLREEEQFF.

The chain joins TRBV6-6 to TRBJ1-2, with 8 bases matching TRBD1. The J segment lost 6 bases and the V segment lost 7 bases, leaving 13 bases of the junction unmatched. The length of the CDR3 is 15 residues. CDR1 MNHNY and CDR2 SVGAGI come from the germline V gene (reference sequence). CDR3 bases: TGTGCCAGCACTAACGACAGGGGTGGAAAGGATGGCTACACCTTC. It encodes CASTNDRGGKDGYTF.

This chain joins TRBV4-1 and TRBJ1-1; tentative D call: TRBD1 (5 bases). CDR1 and CDR2 from the germline V gene are MGHRA and YSYEKL. Trimming pared 3 bases from V and 6 bases from J, leaving 17 bases between. The CDR3 has 15 residues. CDR3: CASSQYLGGGPEAFF. In nucleotides, the CDR3 is TGCGCCAGCAGCCAGTACCTGGGGGGAGGCCCTGAAGCTTTCTTT.

V is TRBV11-2 and J is TRBJ1-1; D is uncertain. V lost 5 bases to trimming and J lost 4 bases, with 14 bases between them. The CDR3 length is 14 residues. Germline loops: CDR1 SGHAT, CDR2 FQNNGV. CDR3 amino acids: CASSPFGFGTEAFF. The CDR3 nucleotides read TGTGCCAGCAGCCCGTTTGGTTTCGGCACTGAAGCTTTCTTT.

The chain employs TRBV7-2 and TRBJ2-7, with a tentative D call TRBD1 (6 bases). Germline CDR1 is SGHTA and CDR2 is FQGNSA. V lost 1 base, J lost 4 bases, and 14 bases lay in between. CDR3 size: 15 residues. The CDR3 DNA reads as TGTGCCAGCAGCTTAGGGCTTTCCAGGGGTTACGAGCAGTACTTC. This encodes CASSLGLSRGYEQYF. Using reference TRBV7-2 and TRBJ2-7 for the parts outside the CDR3, the full variable domain is GAGVSQSPSNKVTEKGKDVELRCDPISGHTALYWYRQSLGQGLEFLIYFQGNSAPDKSGLPSDRFSAERTGGSVSTLTIQRTQQEDSAVYLCASSLGLSRGYEQYFGPGTRLTVT.

The gene calls are TRBV9 and TRBJ2-7; 7 bases align to TRBD1. Germline V gene lookup returns CDR1 SGDLS and CDR2 YYNGEE. After removal of 0 bases from V and 4 bases from J, the junction contained 4 bases not matched to a gene. The length of the CDR3 is 14 residues. CDR3 region: CASSVDGTVYEQYF. The CDR3 DNA reads as TGTGCCAGCAGCGTAGATGGGACAGTATACGAGCAGTACTTC.

V gene TRBV18 combines with J gene TRBJ2-7, with TRBD2 as a possible D gene (6 bases). This CDR3 comprises 13 residues. Trimming stripped 3 bases from V and 7 bases from J, with 13 bases between. Germline CDR1 KGHSH, CDR2 LQKENI. The CDR3 reads CASSPEGWSEQYF. The CDR3 DNA follows: TGTGCCAGCTCACCGGAGGGTTGGAGTGAGCAGTACTTC.

This chain joins TRBV29-1 and TRBJ1-2; D not certain. CDR1 is SQVTM and CDR2 is ANQGSEA in the germline V gene. Trimming took off 1 base at V and 7 bases at J, with 10 bases between the two ends. CDR3 size: 12 residues. Here the CDR3 reads CSVEAGSGGYTF. As DNA, the CDR3 is TGCAGCGTTGAAGCTGGGTCGGGTGGCTACACCTTC.

This clone has a handful of counts. V usage is TRBV18 and J usage is TRBJ2-7; TRBD2 matches 12 bases. The CDR3 loop spans 16 amino acids. After removal of 3 bases from V and 3 bases from J, the junction contained 6 bases not matched to a gene. CDR1 is KGHSH and CDR2 is LQKENI in the germline V gene. Written as DNA, the CDR3 is TGTGCCAGCTCACCCGCAGGACTAGCGGGGAGCTACGAGCAGTACTTC. It translates to CASSPAGLAGSYEQYF.